What follows is one TCR beta chain and its context. The antigen is not known. This sample is drawn from a study of post-analysis software for immune sequencing data. Overall study findings and caveats: A few TRBV segments (TRBV5-6, TRBV5-1 and TRBV20-1 among them) occurred more frequently in patients than in controls. Diversity measured as normalized Chao1 was significantly lower in multiple sclerosis patients than in controls.

Sequencing libraries made from TCR beta cDNA carried unique molecular identifiers. TCRdb itself ran the PCR reads through MiXCR, one entry per CDR3 protein. Of around 710,000 distinct CDR3 sequences listed, more than 45% were seen once; the top ten hold roughly 5%. Trimming took off 1 base at V and 8 bases at J, with 11 bases between the two ends. The CDR3 covers 13 residues. This sequence joins TRBV12-3 or TRBV12-4 and TRBJ1-2; D might be TRBD1 (5 bases). The clonotype originates from a girl aged 5-17 years with multiple sclerosis. The specimen sequenced was blood. The CDR3 nucleotides read TGTGCCAGCAGTTTAGGCCTCAAGGGGGGCTACACCTTC. This encodes CASSLGLKGGYTF.